This T cell receptor (beta chain) was identified during a study of immune cell composition in non-small cell lung cancer. Findings and limits, study-wide: It was not proven that tumour-reactive clones equal dominant tumour-associated clones. Squamous carcinomas (approximately 75%) more often had tumour-associated clones >0.5% than adenocarcinomas (around 33%). Squamous lung tumours showed higher top 10 clone scores and clonality than adenocarcinomas. TIL tumour reactivity correlated with maximal tumour-associated clone frequency in adenocarcinoma.

Libraries were prepared by immunoSEQ multiplex PCR; TCRdb keeps only in-frame clonotypes and omits some of them. The table has around 1,000 clones, 79% seen once. On this clone: Its specificity is not known.

CDR1 and CDR2 (germline): ENHRY, SYGVKD. The CDR3 has 14 residues. V was cut by 6 bases and J by 9 bases, with 18 bases left in between. This clonotype was sampled from a human donor with non-small cell lung cancer. The sequencing input was lung tumor tissue. The rearrangement links TRBV10-3 to TRBJ2-1; D might be TRBD2 (5 bases). CDR3 nucleotide sequence: TGTGCCATCAGGCGGGTCTCCTCCGACGGTGAGCAGTTCTTC. Its protein is CAIRRVSSDGEQFF.